A selection of T cell receptor beta chains follows, all from one sample in a study of blood T cells in healthy people across ages. In TCRdb, the 5' RACE reads were re-called with MiXCR into one record per CDR3 protein. The top ten clones hold around 23% of a sample with some 1.8 million distinct CDR3 sequences, around 42% of them seen once. The sequenced material came from blood. These receptors were taken from a human donor in good health. CDR3s leave out the opening cysteine and the closing phenylalanine or tryptophan. A clone size is listed for some rows: how often the clone was seen (once, few, many), or a class if it is expanded.

j_call: TRBJ2-1
v_call: TRBV5-1
clone_size: -
cdr3_aa: ASSPGQGVGNEQF

j_call: TRBJ2-3
v_call: TRBV5-1
clone_size: -
cdr3_aa: ASSPVPAGGEDTQY

j_call: TRBJ1-2
v_call: TRBV5-1
clone_size: once
cdr3_aa: ASSLFGLTDYGYT

j_call: TRBJ1-2
v_call: TRBV4-3
clone_size: many
cdr3_aa: ASSQVGGDYGYT

j_call: TRBJ1-2
v_call: TRBV5-1
clone_size: -
cdr3_aa: ASSLAIRGYGYT

j_call: TRBJ2-7
v_call: TRBV5-6
clone_size: few
cdr3_aa: ASSRIYSGGIYEQY

j_call: TRBJ2-4
v_call: TRBV29-1
clone_size: -
cdr3_aa: SVIDRGSIQY

j_call: TRBJ1-5
v_call: TRBV29-1
clone_size: -
cdr3_aa: SVTQGGNDQPQH

j_call: TRBJ2-3
v_call: TRBV7-9
clone_size: once
cdr3_aa: ASATDSDTQY

j_call: TRBJ2-7
v_call: TRBV7-2
clone_size: few
cdr3_aa: ASSPRHQGFASYEQY

j_call: TRBJ1-2
v_call: TRBV6-2/TRBV6-3
clone_size: -
cdr3_aa: ASSYSVDRGGDGYT

j_call: TRBJ1-2
v_call: TRBV4-3
clone_size: -
cdr3_aa: ASSQIGTGGILGYGYT

j_call: TRBJ1-1
v_call: TRBV9
clone_size: few
cdr3_aa: ASSPDNQMNTEAF

j_call: TRBJ2-1
v_call: TRBV2
clone_size: few
cdr3_aa: ASSPHPGQENNEQF

j_call: TRBJ1-4
v_call: TRBV7-2
clone_size: few
cdr3_aa: ASSLIRGFEKLF

j_call: TRBJ1-5
v_call: TRBV7-8
clone_size: -
cdr3_aa: ANSLRVQQPQH

j_call: TRBJ1-2
v_call: TRBV28
clone_size: -
cdr3_aa: ASSLSAMSHGYT

j_call: TRBJ1-4
v_call: TRBV10-3
clone_size: once
cdr3_aa: AISESRGRDEKLF

j_call: TRBJ2-7
v_call: TRBV28
clone_size: few
cdr3_aa: ASSLTTHEQY

j_call: TRBJ2-1
v_call: TRBV7-2
clone_size: few
cdr3_aa: ASSLPGTAPNNEQF

j_call: TRBJ1-1
v_call: TRBV27
clone_size: -
cdr3_aa: ASSFWAGGKTEAF

j_call: -
v_call: TRBV6-6
clone_size: once
cdr3_aa: ASSYSMALSLDEQY